The entry that follows covers one T cell receptor (beta chain) sequence. Antigen unknown. There were TCR beta CDR3 regions amplified from RNA transcripts. The HTBI primer set served for first-round RT-PCR of the TCR CDR3. TCRdb re-analysed the multiplex PCR reads in MiXCR, keeping a single row per CDR3 protein. The table has roughly 750,000 distinct CDR3 sequences, around 15% seen once. The CDR3 loop spans 22 amino acids. The V gene lost 1 base and the J gene lost 5 bases, with 39 bases spanning the gap. Germline-derived CDR1 and CDR2 are SQVTM and ANQGSEA. PBMCs were derived from under 13 ml fresh peripheral blood. This sample is drawn from a study of T cells in Graves' hyperthyroidism and ophthalmopathy. Points from the study as a whole: The blood repertoire included most of the expanded thyroid clonotypes above 0.001. A model built on 13 V-J features separated ophthalmopathy from stable hyperthyroidism.

This TCR was recovered from a man aged 18 to 29 with Graves' hyperthyroidism. This rearrangement joins TRBV29-1 to TRBJ2-7, with D perhaps matching TRBD2 (5 bases). Sequencing was carried out using blood. The CDR3 loop reads CSVEVGPYWSGNGWAWSHEQYF. DNA of the CDR3: TGCAGCGTTGAAGTCGGTCCCTATTGGTCCGGGAATGGGTGGGCCTGGTCTCACGAGCAGTACTTC.